This T cell receptor beta chain was identified in a study of shared clonotypes between healthy human individuals. Clones were read by immunoSEQ multiplex PCR, and TCRdb kept only the in-frame ones, dropping some. The sample holds some 500,000 clones, around 80% seen once. The CDR3 extends over 18 amino acids. Looked up from germline, CDR1 is SGHAT and CDR2 is FQNNGV. Trimming left V 5 bases short and J 1 base short, with 23 bases between. The chain employs TRBV11-2 and TRBJ2-5, with D maybe TRBD1 (6 bases). The clonotype was recovered from a woman in her forties in good health. Some clones in this sample may be carry-over from other donors' samples. What was sequenced was PBMCs. Here the CDR3 DNA reads TGTGCCAGCAGCCTCCAGTATATCGGACAGTGGTCCCAAGAGACCCAGTACTTC. Its translation is CASSLQYIGQWSQETQYF.